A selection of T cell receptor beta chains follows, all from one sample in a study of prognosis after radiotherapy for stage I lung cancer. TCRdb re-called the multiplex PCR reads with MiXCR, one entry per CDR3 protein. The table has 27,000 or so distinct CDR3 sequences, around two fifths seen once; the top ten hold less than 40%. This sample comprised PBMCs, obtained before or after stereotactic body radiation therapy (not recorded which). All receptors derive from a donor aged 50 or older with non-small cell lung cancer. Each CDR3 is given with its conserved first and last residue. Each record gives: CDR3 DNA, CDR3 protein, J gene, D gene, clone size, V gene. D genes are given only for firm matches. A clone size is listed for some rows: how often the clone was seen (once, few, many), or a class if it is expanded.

DNA: TGCAGTGCTAGAAATAGCGGGAGAAACCCCTACGAGCAGTACTTC
CDR3: CSARNSGRNPYEQYF
J: TRBJ2-7
D: TRBD2
size: -
V: TRBV20-1

DNA: TGTGCCTGGAATTTGGGCGGCACTGAAGCTTTCTTT
CDR3: CAWNLGGTEAFF
J: TRBJ1-1
D: -
size: large
V: TRBV30

DNA: TGTGCCAGCGTGAGTACGGCAGGGAATAATTCACCCCTCCACTTT
CDR3: CASVSTAGNNSPLHF
J: TRBJ1-6
D: -
size: medium-sized
V: TRBV6-1

DNA: TGTGCCAGCAGCTTAGAACTGGTGGGGCGCGAGCAGTACTTC
CDR3: CASSLELVGREQYF
J: TRBJ2-7
D: -
size: -
V: TRBV11-2

DNA: TGTGCCAGCAGCCAAGTGGACACAGATACGCAGTATTTT
CDR3: CASSQVDTDTQYF
J: TRBJ2-3
D: -
size: many
V: TRBV3-1

DNA: TGCGCCATCATCCAATGGGGGACGGGTTCACCCCTCCACTTT
CDR3: CAIIQWGTGSPLHF
J: TRBJ1-6
D: -
size: -
V: TRBV4-3

DNA: TGTGCCAGCACCGCCGGGTACTTCTACAATGAGCAGTTCTTC
CDR3: CASTAGYFYNEQFF
J: TRBJ2-1
D: -
size: -
V: TRBV12-3/TRBV12-4

DNA: TGTGCCAGCAGTCCTAAAGGAGTATTTGGAAACACCATATATTTT
CDR3: CASSPKGVFGNTIYF
J: TRBJ1-3
D: -
size: many
V: TRBV27

DNA: TGCAGTGCCCAGCAAGGGAGCAATCAGCCCCAGCATTTT
CDR3: CSAQQGSNQPQHF
J: TRBJ1-5
D: -
size: many
V: TRBV20-1

DNA: TGCAGCGTTGAAGATCAGGGACAGGGGAACTATGGCTACACCTTC
CDR3: CSVEDQGQGNYGYTF
J: TRBJ1-2
D: TRBD1
size: many
V: TRBV29-1

DNA: TGTGCCAGCAGCGTAGGGACTAGCAGCTACAATGAGCAGTTCTTC
CDR3: CASSVGTSSYNEQFF
J: TRBJ2-1
D: TRBD2
size: many
V: TRBV9

DNA: TGTGCCAGCAGTGGAGCGGGAGTCGTTGAGACCCAGTACTTC
CDR3: CASSGAGVVETQYF
J: TRBJ2-5
D: TRBD2
size: many
V: TRBV2

DNA: TGTGCCAGCAGCTTTATAGACTCTGGAAACACCATATATTTT
CDR3: CASSFIDSGNTIYF
J: TRBJ1-3
D: -
size: -
V: TRBV7-8

DNA: TGCGCCAGCAGCTTGGGCACCAGAGGAGGTAGCACTGAAGCTTTCTTT
CDR3: CASSLGTRGGSTEAFF
J: TRBJ1-1
D: -
size: many
V: TRBV5-1

DNA: TGTGCCAGCAGCGCGACTAGCGGGAGGGATACGCAGTATTTT
CDR3: CASSATSGRDTQYF
J: TRBJ2-3
D: TRBD2
size: many
V: TRBV7-9

DNA: TGTGCCAGGACTAGCGGGGGGCCCGGAGATACGCAGTATTTT
CDR3: CARTSGGPGDTQYF
J: TRBJ2-3
D: TRBD2
size: -
V: TRBV30

DNA: TGTGCCAGCAGTTTGGGGACTAGTATCGCGCTTGAGCAGTTCTTC
CDR3: CASSLGTSIALEQFF
J: TRBJ2-1
D: TRBD2
size: many
V: TRBV12-3/TRBV12-4

DNA: TGCAGTGCTAGAGATAGGCCAGGTTCATCCTGCCTCTTC
CDR3: CSARDRPGSSCLF
J: TRBJ1-2
D: -
size: many
V: TRBV20-1